Following are 29 T cell receptor beta chains from one sample sequenced in a study of T-cell memory formation after mild COVID-19. MiXCR, run by TCRdb on the 5' RACE reads, gives a single entry per CDR3 protein. The data show hundreds of thousands of distinct CDR3 sequences, about 16% seen once. Material: PBMCs or a T cell subset sorted from them (not recorded which). Receptor source: an adult woman who had mild COVID-19 (a few samples of this study predate the infection). Cell type and time point are not known.

The chain is built from TRBV11-2 and TRBJ1-4, with unresolved D. The CDR3 contains 14 residues. Looked up from germline, CDR1 is SGHAT and CDR2 is FQNNGV. Trimming removed 2 bases at V and 1 base at J, with 5 bases between. The CDR3 reads CASSLSLTNEKLFF. In DNA form, the CDR3 reads TGTGCCAGCAGCTTAAGTTTAACTAATGAAAAACTGTTTTTT.

The gene calls are TRBV18 and TRBJ1-1; TRBD1 matches 9 bases. The J segment lost 5 bases and the V segment lost 5 bases, leaving 6 bases of the junction unmatched. CDR1 is KGHSH, CDR2 LQKENI, per germline. The CDR3 extends over 14 amino acids. The CDR3 nucleotides are TGTGCCAGCTCATCGAGGACAGGGGTTACTGAAGCTTTCTTT. Translating it yields CASSSRTGVTEAFF.

This clonotype was counted between two and nine times. V and J are TRBV6-5 and TRBJ1-5; D is uncertain. This CDR3 comprises 13 residues. V shed 0 bases and J shed 6 bases, with 6 bases lying between them. The germline V gene has CDR1 MNHEY and CDR2 SVGAGI. The CDR3 DNA sequence: TGTGCCAGCAGTTACTCGACGGGTCAGCCCCAGCATTTT. It encodes CASSYSTGQPQHF.

This clonotype was detected only a few times. The chain combines TRBV2 with TRBJ2-1, with D perhaps given as TRBD1 or TRBD2 (5 bases each). Trimming left V 1 base short and J 0 bases short, with 13 bases between. The CDR3 extends over 17 amino acids. Germline loops: CDR1 SNHLY, CDR2 FYNNEI. The DNA of the CDR3 is TGTGCCAGCAGTGAAGACAGGACTCAAAGCTCCTACAATGAGCAGTTCTTC. Encoded protein: CASSEDRTQSSYNEQFF.

This chain uses TRBV24-1 with TRBJ2-1; tentatively, D is TRBD2 (7 bases). Trimming cost V 0 bases and J 9 bases, with 14 bases left between them. The CDR3 has 15 amino acids. The germline V gene has CDR1 KGHDR and CDR2 SFDVKD. The CDR3, as DNA: TGTGCCACCAGTGATTTGAGGGGGAGGGCCGGTGAGCAGTTCTTC. Amino acid sequence: CATSDLRGRAGEQFF.

The chain recombines TRBV6-5 with TRBJ2-1; TRBD2 matches 8 bases. The CDR3 is 16 amino acids. The junction had 9 bases not matched to a gene; V was cut back by 0 bases and J by 8 bases. Germline V lookup: CDR1 MNHEY, CDR2 SVGAGI. The CDR3 loop is CASSYSPGLEYHEQFF. The DNA for the CDR3 is TGTGCCAGCAGTTACTCACCGGGACTAGAATACCATGAGCAGTTCTTC.

This clonotype has only a few counts. This sequence joins TRBV11-3 and TRBJ2-3; perhaps TRBD2 as D (6 bases). V was trimmed by 1 base and J by 6 bases, leaving 14 bases between them. The CDR3 runs 15 residues. CDR1 is SGHNT and CDR2 is YENEEA in the germline V gene. In DNA, the CDR3 is TGTGCCAGCAGCTTAGTATTCGGGAGACGGGATACGCAGTATTTT. It codes for CASSLVFGRRDTQYF.

Of note for this clonotype: The junction shows a germline mismatch at one end, possibly a read error. This chain joins TRBV6-2 or TRBV6-3 and TRBJ1-1; no reliable D call. CDR1 is MNHEY, CDR2 SVGEGT, per germline. The CDR3 loop spans 12 amino acids. The CDR3 region has the DNA TGTGCCAGCAGTTCCCAACGGTTGGGGTGGGACTTT. It encodes CASSSQRLGWDF.

J is TRBJ1-1 and V is TRBV29-1, with a weak D call TRBD1 (5 bases). Trimming removed 4 bases at V and 2 bases at J, with 17 bases between. This CDR3 spans 15 amino acids. Germline V gene lookup returns CDR1 SQVTM and CDR2 ANQGSEA. CDR3 loop: CSVVGGLETNTEAFF. In DNA form, the CDR3 reads TGCAGCGTTGTCGGGGGATTGGAGACTAACACTGAAGCTTTCTTT.

In its sample, this clonotype was seen a few times. This rearrangement joins TRBV5-1 to TRBJ2-1, with TRBD2 matching over 9 bases. CDR1 is SGHRS, CDR2 YFSETQ, per germline. This CDR3 region has 17 residues. After removal of 2 bases from V and 6 bases from J, the junction contained 12 bases not matched to a gene. The CDR3 DNA is TGCGCCAGCAGCTTTCTAGCGGGGACTACTATCGGCAATGAGCAGTTCTTC. Translation gives CASSFLAGTTIGNEQFF.

The chain carries TRBV4-3 and TRBJ2-1; 15 bases agree with TRBD2. The V gene's germline CDR1 is LGHNA and CDR2 YSLEER. Losses at the gene ends were 4 bases for V and 4 bases for J; bases not matched to a gene: 5. The CDR3 length is 17 residues. This chain's CDR3 is CASSRTSGRAWYNEQFF. CDR3 DNA sequence: TGCGCCAGCAGCCGGACTAGCGGGAGGGCCTGGTACAATGAGCAGTTCTTC.

This clonotype came up a few times. The chain is built from TRBV30 and TRBJ2-2; 10 positions agree with TRBD1. V lost 4 bases and J lost 4; bases outside the gene matches: 6. Per the germline V gene, CDR1 is GTSNPN and CDR2 is SVGIG (reference sequence). The CDR3 contains 15 residues. The CDR3: CAWTTGTGATGELFF. In DNA, the CDR3 is TGTGCCTGGACCACCGGGACAGGGGCCACCGGGGAGCTGTTTTTT.

This clonotype was recorded a few times. This chain uses TRBV30 with TRBJ2-3; TRBD2 aligns across 13 bases. The CDR3 consists of 17 residues. Germline V gene data show CDR1 as GTSNPN and CDR2 as SVGIG (reference sequence). J gave up 4 bases and V 3 bases, and 10 bases lay outside the gene matches. DNA of the CDR3: TGTGCCTGGAGCCCGACTAGCGGGGGGCGTGTGGCAGATACGCAGTATTTT. Translation gives CAWSPTSGGRVADTQYF.

This clonotype was seen ten or more times. The chain joins TRBV7-9 to TRBJ2-5, with TRBD2 as a possible D gene (6 bases). V shed 5 bases and J shed 2 bases, with 15 bases lying between them. Germline assignment: CDR1 SEHNR and CDR2 FQNEAQ (reference sequence). The CDR3 sequence is 15 residues long. CDR3 DNA: TGTGCCAGCAGCCCCAAGACTAGGCTACAAGAGACCCAGTACTTC. Protein sequence: CASSPKTRLQETQYF.

This clonotype was seen a few times. The V and J genes are TRBV7-8 and TRBJ1-3, with D hard to call. The V gene lost 5 bases and the J gene lost 0 bases, with 20 bases spanning the gap. The CDR3 runs 18 residues. Germline loops: CDR1 SGHVS, CDR2 FQNEAQ. As DNA, the CDR3 is TGTGCCAGCAGCCGCGCAATTAACCCCAGGAGCTCTGGAAACACCATATATTTT. It is translated as CASSRAINPRSSGNTIYF. Full variable domain (rest looked up from reference TRBV7-8 and TRBJ1-3): GAGVSQSPRYKVAKRGQDVALRCDPISGHVSLFWYQQALGQGPEFLTYFQNEAQLDKSGLPSDRFFAERPEGSVSTLKIQRTQQEDSAVYLCASSRAINPRSSGNTIYFGEGSWLTVV.

This clonotype was recorded a few times. J is TRBJ1-2 and V is TRBV6-5, with a possible D match to TRBD1 (5 bases). CDR3 size: 15 residues. V dropped 6 bases and J dropped 6 bases, with 20 bases sitting between them. CDR1 and CDR2 (germline): MNHEY, SVGAGI. The chain's CDR3 is CASSPAGGERNGYTF. For the CDR3, the DNA is TGTGCCAGCAGCCCAGCGGGGGGAGAGAGGAATGGCTACACCTTC.

The chain employs TRBV6-5 and TRBJ2-3; tentatively, D is TRBD1 (5 bases). Germline CDR1 is MNHEY and CDR2 is SVGAGI. V was pared by 4 bases and J by 1 base, with 9 bases between. CDR3 length: 14 amino acids. This chain's CDR3 is CASSSGLGTDTQYF. The CDR3 nucleotides are TGTGCCAGCAGTTCAGGGCTTGGCACAGATACGCAGTATTTT.

This clonotype was observed many times. The chain uses TRBV27 and TRBJ2-7; D may correspond to TRBD1 or TRBD2 (6 bases each). CDR1 and CDR2 from the germline V gene are MNHEY and SMNVEV (reference sequence). Trimming left V 4 bases short and J 5 bases short, with 15 bases between. The CDR3 runs 14 residues. CDR3 loop: CASSSVRGADEQYF. The DNA for the CDR3 is TGTGCCAGCAGTTCCGTTAGGGGGGCGGACGAGCAGTACTTC.

This clonotype was seen a few times. The gene calls are TRBV24-1 and TRBJ2-2, with D unclear. Germline lookup yields CDR1 KGHDR and CDR2 SFDVKD. There are 12 residues in the CDR3. The ends were cut back, 6 bases at V and 7 bases at J, with 8 bases in the middle. CDR3 bases: TGTGCCACCAGTCTTGAGGTCGGGGAGCTGTTTTTT. Translated, it gives CATSLEVGELFF.

This chain connects TRBV5-1 to TRBJ2-1, with a weak D call TRBD2 (6 bases). The CDR3 is made up of 12 amino acids. Germline assignment: CDR1 SGHRS and CDR2 YFSETQ. V lost 0 bases and J 9 bases, leaving 7 bases between the germline ends. The CDR3 protein is CASSLGLGEQFF. CDR3 sequence (DNA): TGCGCCAGCAGCTTGGGACTAGGTGAGCAGTTCTTC. Full variable domain (missing parts from reference TRBV5-1 and TRBJ2-1): KAGVTQTPRYLIKTRGQQVTLSCSPISGHRSVSWYQQTPGQGLQFLFEYFSETQRNKGNFPGRFSGRQFSNSRSEMNVSTLELGDSALYLCASSLGLGEQFFGPGTRLTVL.

The chain employs TRBV15 and TRBJ2-3; D gene uncertain. Between the trimmed V and J ends, which lost 3 bases and 2 bases, there was a span of 6 bases. This CDR3 is 13 amino acids long. Looked up from germline, CDR1 is LNHNV and CDR2 is YYDKDF (reference sequence). CDR3 residues: CATSRDNTDTQYF. In DNA form, the CDR3 reads TGTGCCACCAGCAGGGATAACACAGATACGCAGTATTTT.

This clonotype was recorded many times. The chain links TRBV7-2 to TRBJ2-3; D unresolved. Trimming shortened V by 1 base and J by 2 bases, and 7 bases separated the two germline ends. CDR3 length: 14 amino acids. The germline V gene encodes CDR1 SGHTA and CDR2 FQGNSA. The CDR3 DNA sequence: TGTGCCAGCAGCTTAGGAAAGATCACAGATACGCAGTATTTT. It encodes CASSLGKITDTQYF.

The chain uses TRBV9 and TRBJ1-3; TRBD1 might be the D (5 bases). Trimming took 0 bases from V and 2 from J, leaving 6 bases between them. The CDR3 loop spans 14 amino acids. The germline gives CDR1 SGDLS, CDR2 YYNGEE. The CDR3 protein is CASSVGGAGNTIYF. As DNA, the CDR3 is TGTGCCAGCAGCGTAGGGGGGGCTGGAAACACCATATATTTT.

This clonotype was recorded many times. The rearrangement uses TRBV7-6 and TRBJ2-1; possibly TRBD2 for D (6 bases). The CDR3 has 16 residues. Germline assignment: CDR1 SGHVS and CDR2 FNYEAQ. V shed 5 bases and J shed 3 bases, with 17 bases lying between them. CDR3 in DNA: TGTGCCAGCAGCCCGGACTACTCAATCGACTACAATGAGCAGTTCTTC. Residues: CASSPDYSIDYNEQFF. The full variable domain, completed using reference TRBV7-6 and TRBJ2-1, is GAGVSQSPRYKVTKRGQDVALRCDPISGHVSLYWYRQALGQGPEFLTYFNYEAQQDKSGLPNDRFSAERPEGSISTLTIQRTEQRDSAMYRCASSPDYSIDYNEQFFGPGTRLTVL.

This clonotype has at least ten counts. This chain joins TRBV6-6 and TRBJ1-3, with a possible D match to TRBD1 (5 bases). V gave up 7 bases and J gave up 0 bases, with 10 bases separating them. This CDR3 is built from 14 residues. The germline V gene has CDR1 MNHNY and CDR2 SVGAGI (reference sequence). CDR3: CASTGGNSGNTIYF. CDR3 nucleotide sequence: TGTGCCAGCACTGGGGGAAACTCTGGAAACACCATATATTTT.

At least ten counts were recorded for this clonotype. This rearrangement joins TRBV5-4 to TRBJ1-1; 11 bases are shared with TRBD1. This CDR3 is built from 17 residues. V dropped 0 bases and J dropped 5; count of bases not matched to a gene: 9. Germline V CDR1 and CDR2: SGHNT, YYREEE (reference sequence). The CDR3 spells CASSLGTPGQGGTEAFF. The DNA of the CDR3 is TGTGCCAGCAGCTTGGGGACTCCGGGACAGGGGGGTACTGAAGCTTTCTTT.

The chain has TRBV12-3 or TRBV12-4 and TRBJ1-3, with unresolved D. CDR3 length: 13 residues. Trimming stripped 8 bases from V and 0 bases from J, with 8 bases between. The CDR3 loop is CASVQNSGNTIYF. CDR3 nucleotide sequence: TGTGCCAGCGTTCAGAACTCTGGAAACACCATATATTTT.

This clonotype was observed a few times. The chain carries TRBV29-1 and TRBJ1-1; D is uncertain. Trimming shortened V by 7 bases and J by 0 bases, and 12 bases separated the two germline ends. CDR3 length: 13 residues. Germline V gene lookup returns CDR1 SQVTM and CDR2 ANQGSEA. Written as DNA, the CDR3 is TGCAGCGATAGTGGACGTCTGAACACTGAAGCTTTCTTT. It encodes CSDSGRLNTEAFF.

The chain combines TRBV7-2 with TRBJ1-1; D unclear. Germline V gene sequence: CDR1 SGHTA, CDR2 FQGNSA. V lost 5 bases to trimming and J lost 2 bases, with 15 bases between them. The CDR3 length is 15 residues. CDR3 nucleotide sequence: TGTGCCAGCAGCCCCCCGGCAGCTTCTAACACTGAAGCTTTCTTT. Amino acids: CASSPPAASNTEAFF.